These 4 T cell receptor beta chains were sequenced from one sample in a study of cytomegalovirus exposure and HLA in healthy donors (dated by TCRdb to 2016 to 2017). To prepare the library, the immunoSEQ multiplex PCR assay was applied. For the multiplex PCR, a mixture combining 60 forward primers for TCR Vbeta segments and 13 reverse primers for TCR Jbeta segments was used. TCRdb took this table from immuneACCESS and kept in-frame rearrangements with V and J called. Such tables lack part of the clones; where checked against another copy, unresolved V genes explain under half of the gap, and the rest is unexplained. This sample gives about 140,000 clones in total; 80% of them show up just once. Of the sample, 1.2% is held by the ten largest clones. The sample consisted of PBMCs. The receptors stem from a female donor in good health and CMV-seronegative.

J is TRBJ2-2 and V is TRBV5-1; 10 bases agree with TRBD1. J was trimmed by 5 bases and V by 4 bases; bases with no gene match: 14. The CDR3 runs 18 residues. Germline CDR1 reads SGHRS; CDR2 reads YFSETQ. The CDR3 reads CASSRTSKDRGLTGELFF. The CDR3 DNA sequence: TGCGCCAGCAGCCGAACATCCAAGGACAGGGGGTTAACCGGGGAGCTGTTTTTT.

This clone was counted once. This chain connects TRBV19 to TRBJ2-1, with 15 bases aligning to TRBD2. Trimming cost V 7 bases and J 12 bases; bases outside gene matches: 4. The CDR3 totals 13 residues. Per germline, CDR1 LNHDA and CDR2 SQIVND (reference sequence). DNA of the CDR3: TGTGCCAGTACCGGGACTAGCGGGAGGTGGCAGTTCTTC. Its protein is CASTGTSGRWQFF.

The rearrangement links TRBV2 to TRBJ2-1; 11 nucleotides line up with TRBD2. Germline assignment: CDR1 SNHLY and CDR2 FYNNEI. CDR3 length: 14 amino acids. V lost 10 bases to trimming and J lost 6 bases; unmatched junction nucleotides: 8. In DNA form, the CDR3 reads TGTGCCATCGAAACTAGCGGGAGACCCAATGAGCAGTTCTTC. This translates into CAIETSGRPNEQFF.

The V gene is TRBV19, the J gene TRBJ1-2; 9 nucleotides agree with TRBD1. The length of the CDR3 is 16 residues. Trimming cost V 4 bases and J 5 bases; bases outside gene matches: 11. Germline CDR1 LNHDA, CDR2 SQIVND (reference sequence). Here the CDR3 reads CASSTPYRDRAYGYTF. The DNA for the CDR3 is TGTGCCAGTAGTACTCCCTACCGGGACAGGGCGTATGGCTACACCTTC.